This T cell receptor beta chain was identified in a study of cytomegalovirus exposure and HLA in healthy donors. Study results and caveats: Cytomegalovirus association was assigned to 170 or so TCR beta chains. Subsequent analysis found a tendency for first-cohort TCR clusters to co-occur within the 95 to 150 validation repertoires.

The V end was cut by 2 bases, the J end by 0 bases, with 9 bases between. The germline V gene encodes CDR1 SEHNR and CDR2 FQNEAQ (reference sequence). The CDR3 runs 15 residues. With respect to this clone: The antigen remains unidentified.

Method: immunoSEQ multiplex PCR; TCRdb's copy keeps in-frame clones and lacks some. Found here are about 76,000 clones, 94% of them singletons; the top ten hold 0.5% to 0.65%. The chain joins TRBV7-9 to TRBJ2-3; no reliable D call. This sequence was found in a woman aged 18-35 years in good health and CMV-seronegative. Sequencing was done on a sample of PBMCs. CDR3 bases: TGTGCCAGCAGCTTAAGAGAGACTAGCACAGATACGCAGTATTTT. This encodes CASSLRETSTDTQYF. Full variable domain (outside the CDR3, taken from reference TRBV7-9 and TRBJ2-3): DTGVSQNPRHKITKRGQNVTFRCDPISEHNRLYWYRQTLGQGPEFLTYFQNEAQLEKSRLLSDRFSAERPKGSFSTLEIQRTEQGDSAMYLCASSLRETSTDTQYFGPGTRLTVL.